These 10 T cell receptor beta chains share one sample of origin, sequenced in a study of blood T cells in healthy people across ages. For the second PCR, which ran for about 7 to 11 cycles, a sample-barcoded 5' primer and a J-beta primer mix were used. MiXCR, run by TCRdb on the 5' RACE reads, gives a single entry per CDR3 protein. The top ten clones hold 3.5% to 4% of a sample with 550,000 to 750,000 distinct CDR3 sequences, more than 20% of them seen once. Sequenced sample: blood. The origin of the receptors is a man aged 70 or older in good health.

In this sample, this clonotype turned up many times. The rearrangement uses TRBV6-6 and TRBJ2-5, with D maybe TRBD1 (5 bases). V lost 5 bases and J 5 bases, leaving 12 bases between the germline ends. The V gene's germline CDR1 is MNHNY and CDR2 SVGAGI (reference sequence). The CDR3 totals 13 residues. CDR3 sequence (DNA): TGTGCCAGCAGTGGACAACAGAGGGAGACCCAGTACTTC. Translating gives CASSGQQRETQYF.

This clonotype occurred a few times. This sequence joins TRBV20-1 and TRBJ1-2; D may be TRBD1 (5 bases). CDR1 is DFQATT, CDR2 SNEGSKA, per germline (reference sequence). The V end lost 2 bases, the J end lost 3 bases, and 7 bases lay between the germline ends. This CDR3 spans 12 amino acids. The chain's CDR3 is CSARSGDYGYTF. The CDR3 region has the DNA TGCAGTGCTAGATCGGGGGACTATGGCTACACCTTC.

The chain uses TRBV6-5 and TRBJ2-1; 8 bases map to TRBD2. There are 16 residues in the CDR3. The V gene's germline CDR1 is MNHEY and CDR2 SVGAGI. V gave up 3 bases and J gave up 12 bases; unmatched junction bases: 16. CDR3 coding DNA: TGTGCCAGCAGTTATGGGGGGAGTCGGGAGGGCCGACGGCAGTTCTTC. This gives the protein CASSYGGSREGRRQFF.

This clonotype has just a few counts. The V gene is TRBV5-6, the J gene TRBJ1-2; 7 bases align to TRBD1. Germline V gene sequence: CDR1 SGHDT, CDR2 YYEEEE. Unmatched junction bases numbered 9, after V lost 4 bases and J lost 0 bases. The CDR3 contains 16 residues. The CDR3 DNA sequence: TGTGCCAGCAGCCACCGACAGGGAACAGCTAACTATGGCTACACCTTC. This encodes CASSHRQGTANYGYTF.

This clonotype was counted only a few times. This CDR3 is CSARRTGVRETQYF. The CDR3 DNA reads as TGCAGTGCTAGGCGGACAGGGGTACGGGAGACCCAGTACTTC. V and J are TRBV20-1 and TRBJ2-5, with 9 positions matching TRBD1. The CDR3 length is 14 residues. Per germline, CDR1 DFQATT and CDR2 SNEGSKA (reference sequence). V shed 3 bases and J 5 bases; nucleotides not matched to a gene: 7.

In this sample, this clonotype turned up many times. This rearrangement joins TRBV4-1 to TRBJ2-5; TRBD2 agrees at 9 bases. V trimming: 1 base; J trimming: 5 bases; junction bases outside the gene matches: 2. Germline CDR1 is MGHRA and CDR2 is YSYEKL. The length of the CDR3 is 14 residues. DNA of the CDR3: TGCGCCAGCAGCCAAGGTGGACTAGCGGAGACCCAGTACTTC. Its translation is CASSQGGLAETQYF.

This clonotype was counted a few times. The chain joins TRBV6-5 to TRBJ2-7; D gene uncertain. Trimming cost V 2 bases and J 3 bases, with 8 bases left between them. The CDR3 loop spans 13 amino acids. Germline CDR1 MNHEY, CDR2 SVGAGI. The CDR3 DNA reads TGTGCCAGCAGTTACGGACCGTACTACGAGCAGTACTTC. It codes for CASSYGPYYEQYF.

This clonotype was seen only a few times. The genes are TRBV29-1 and TRBJ2-5; no clear D. Germline values: CDR1 SQVTM, CDR2 ANQGSEA. This CDR3 spans 13 amino acids. Trimming removed 6 bases from V and 5 bases from J, with 16 bases in between. Here the CDR3 DNA reads TGCAGCGTCTTGGAGCCCGCCATTGAGACCCAGTACTTC. It specifies CSVLEPAIETQYF.

The chain employs TRBV4-1 and TRBJ1-4, with 8 bases aligning to TRBD1. This CDR3 region has 18 residues. Trimming removed 0 bases from V and 6 bases from J; junction bases left unmatched: 12. CDR1 and CDR2 from the germline V gene are MGHRA and YSYEKL. Written as DNA, the CDR3 is TGCGCCAGCAGCCAAGATCCCCGGACAGGGCGCGTGGATGAAAAACTGTTTTTT. Its protein is CASSQDPRTGRVDEKLFF.

The V and J genes are TRBV28 and TRBJ2-1; D might be TRBD1 or TRBD2, each matching 5 bases. The DNA end is a closer match to TRBJ2-5, so the J assignment may be wrong. Germline V gene lookup returns CDR1 MDHEN and CDR2 SYDVKM. The CDR3 has 18 residues. The CDR3 DNA is TGTGCCAGCAGTTCTACCCGGGGATACCCGGGGCCCCAAGAGACCCAGTACTTC. Protein product: CASSSTRGYPGPQETQYF.